The rows below give T cell receptor beta chains drawn from one sample of a study of T cells in localized non-small cell lung cancer. The table came from immunoSEQ multiplex PCR; TCRdb's copy has only in-frame clones and leaves some out. The sample contains roughly 38,000 clones, 75% to 90% of which appear only once. The source material was peripheral blood, sampled before any cancer treatment. These TCRs come from a woman aged 35 to 70 with stage I lung adenocarcinoma. Both conserved end residues are part of each CDR3. Fields, in order: D gene, J gene, clone size, V gene, CDR3 protein, CDR3 DNA. D genes are given only for firm matches. Clone sizes are given selectively: once, few, many, or a class where the clone is expanded.

d_call: TRBD2; j_call: TRBJ2-1; clone_size: -; v_call: TRBV7-9; cdr3_aa: CASSSLTSGSNNEQFF; cdr3_nt: TGTGCCAGCAGCTCCTTGACTAGCGGGAGTAACAATGAGCAGTTCTTC
d_call: -; j_call: TRBJ2-7; clone_size: -; v_call: TRBV11-3; cdr3_aa: CASSHTSLGIAHEQYF; cdr3_nt: TGTGCCAGCAGCCATACCTCACTTGGCATAGCCCACGAGCAGTACTTC
d_call: -; j_call: TRBJ2-5; clone_size: -; v_call: TRBV2; cdr3_aa: CASSDRRETQYF; cdr3_nt: TGTGCCAGCAGCGACCGTAGAGAGACCCAGTACTTC
d_call: TRBD1; j_call: TRBJ1-3; clone_size: -; v_call: TRBV10-3; cdr3_aa: CATRGQARSGNTIYF; cdr3_nt: TGTGCCACGAGGGGACAGGCGAGATCTGGAAACACCATATATTTT
d_call: -; j_call: TRBJ2-5; clone_size: once; v_call: TRBV13; cdr3_aa: CASSPPPTLGETQYF; cdr3_nt: TGTGCCAGCAGCCCTCCCCCGACCCTGGGGGAGACCCAGTACTTC
d_call: -; j_call: TRBJ2-3; clone_size: -; v_call: TRBV6-6; cdr3_aa: CASSSGDTQYF; cdr3_nt: TGTGCCAGCAGTTCCGGCGATACGCAGTATTTT
d_call: -; j_call: TRBJ2-5; clone_size: -; v_call: TRBV14; cdr3_aa: CASSQVFTVWETQYF; cdr3_nt: TGTGCCAGCAGCCAAGTATTTACGGTCTGGGAGACCCAGTACTTC
d_call: TRBD2; j_call: TRBJ2-1; clone_size: -; v_call: TRBV5-1; cdr3_aa: CASSPGTSGAYNEQFF; cdr3_nt: TGCGCCAGCAGCCCCGGGACTAGCGGGGCCTACAATGAGCAGTTCTTC
d_call: -; j_call: TRBJ2-1; clone_size: -; v_call: TRBV19; cdr3_aa: CASSITSPTGSRPASYNEQFF; cdr3_nt: TGTGCCAGTAGTATTACGTCCCCCACCGGCTCCAGACCAGCGTCCTACAATGAGCAGTTCTTC
d_call: TRBD1; j_call: TRBJ2-1; clone_size: -; v_call: TRBV11-2; cdr3_aa: CASSSGGTGPPNEQFF; cdr3_nt: TGTGCCAGCAGTTCCGGGGGGACAGGGCCTCCCAATGAGCAGTTCTTC
d_call: TRBD2; j_call: TRBJ2-2; clone_size: -; v_call: TRBV27; cdr3_aa: CASSPLAGRGELFF; cdr3_nt: TGTGCCAGCAGTCCTCTAGCGGGAAGGGGGGAGCTGTTTTTT
d_call: -; j_call: TRBJ2-1; clone_size: -; v_call: TRBV6-6; cdr3_aa: CASSSGSSYNEQFF; cdr3_nt: TGTGCCAGCAGTTCCGGTTCCTCCTACAATGAGCAGTTCTTC
d_call: TRBD1; j_call: TRBJ2-7; clone_size: -; v_call: TRBV28; cdr3_aa: CASRTGTGAYEQYF; cdr3_nt: TGTGCCAGCAGGACCGGGACAGGGGCCTACGAGCAGTACTTC
d_call: -; j_call: TRBJ2-2; clone_size: -; v_call: TRBV2; cdr3_aa: CASSEQGNGELFF; cdr3_nt: TGTGCCAGCAGTGAACAGGGGAACGGGGAGCTGTTTTTT
d_call: TRBD2; j_call: TRBJ2-1; clone_size: -; v_call: TRBV7-2; cdr3_aa: CASSLVAGGHNEQFF; cdr3_nt: TGTGCCAGCAGCTTAGTGGCGGGGGGACACAATGAGCAGTTCTTC
d_call: TRBD1; j_call: TRBJ1-5; clone_size: -; v_call: TRBV27; cdr3_aa: CASSLTRTGLGQPQHF; cdr3_nt: TGTGCCAGCAGTTTAACAAGGACAGGGTTAGGTCAGCCCCAGCATTTT
d_call: TRBD1; j_call: TRBJ1-5; clone_size: once; v_call: TRBV19; cdr3_aa: CASSTTGSTRNQPQHF; cdr3_nt: TGTGCCAGTAGTACGACAGGGTCAACTAGGAATCAGCCCCAGCATTTT
d_call: -; j_call: TRBJ1-5; clone_size: -; v_call: TRBV19; cdr3_aa: CASSPSGSGSDQPQHF; cdr3_nt: TGTGCCAGTAGTCCCTCCGGGTCAGGATCGGATCAGCCCCAGCATTTT
d_call: -; j_call: TRBJ2-3; clone_size: -; v_call: TRBV9; cdr3_aa: CASGTGLYADTQYF; cdr3_nt: TGTGCCAGCGGCACGGGCCTCTATGCAGATACGCAGTATTTT
d_call: -; j_call: TRBJ1-3; clone_size: -; v_call: TRBV4-2; cdr3_aa: CASSQEISGGFSGNTIYF; cdr3_nt: TGTGCCAGCAGCCAAGAGATATCCGGGGGCTTCTCTGGAAACACCATATATTTT
d_call: -; j_call: TRBJ1-4; clone_size: -; v_call: TRBV6-5; cdr3_aa: CASSTGPGRGNLLFF; cdr3_nt: TGTGCCAGCAGTACGGGGCCAGGTCGGGGAAACTTACTGTTTTTT
d_call: -; j_call: TRBJ2-1; clone_size: -; v_call: TRBV7-9; cdr3_aa: CASSLAPVNEQFF; cdr3_nt: TGTGCCAGCAGCTTAGCGCCGGTCAATGAGCAGTTCTTC
d_call: -; j_call: TRBJ1-5; clone_size: once; v_call: TRBV5-1; cdr3_aa: CASSLGLNQPQHF; cdr3_nt: TGCGCCAGCAGCTTGGGCCTTAATCAGCCCCAGCATTTT